The 9 T cell receptor beta chains given below trace back to one sample, sequenced in a study of control samples from healthy donors and cancer patients. Assay: immunoSEQ multiplex PCR; the TCRdb copy retains only in-frame clones and omits some. The sample carries about 130,000 clones, around 93% recorded once. The sequenced material came from blood. The receptor source for this set is a woman aged 50 to 60 in good health.

The chain has TRBV6-5 and TRBJ1-2; possibly TRBD1 for D (5 bases). Per germline, CDR1 MNHEY and CDR2 SVGAGI. This CDR3 has 14 residues. Trimming removed 7 bases at V and 8 bases at J, with 20 bases between. The CDR3 here is CASTKGAQRGGYTF. CDR3 nucleotide sequence: TGTGCCAGCACCAAAGGGGCACAGAGGGGAGGCTACACCTTC.

The DNA of the CDR3 is TGTGCCAGCAGTTTACCCCTCGGATCCTTGAAAGCTTTCTTT. Protein: CASSLPLGSLKAFF. The chain couples TRBV28 to TRBJ1-1; no firm D call. The CDR3 totals 14 residues. Germline V gene data show CDR1 as MDHEN and CDR2 as SYDVKM. V dropped 2 bases and J dropped 9 bases, with 16 bases sitting between them.

The V and J genes are TRBV9 and TRBJ1-6; D may be TRBD1 (6 bases). Trimming removed 4 bases from V and 7 bases from J, with 15 bases in between. The length of the CDR3 is 15 residues. Germline assignment: CDR1 SGDLS and CDR2 YYNGEE. The DNA for the CDR3 is TGTGCCAGCAGCCCAACGACAGGCGGAAATTCACCCCTCCACTTT. Encoded protein: CASSPTTGGNSPLHF.

This clone appeared a few times. V and J are TRBV9 and TRBJ2-7; 9 bases are a match to TRBD2. The length of the CDR3 is 13 residues. The J segment lost 6 bases and the V segment lost 3 bases, leaving 4 bases of the junction unmatched. The V gene's germline CDR1 is SGDLS and CDR2 YYNGEE. The CDR3 here is CASSGGAGGEQYF. Here the CDR3 DNA reads TGTGCCAGCAGCGGGGGAGCGGGAGGCGAGCAGTACTTC.

This chain links TRBV5-6 with TRBJ1-6; maybe TRBD1 (5 bases). The CDR3 has 14 amino acids. Trimming cost V 5 bases and J 7 bases, with 13 bases left between them. Germline values: CDR1 SGHDT, CDR2 YYEEEE. The CDR3 DNA reads TGTGCCAGCAGGGGGCCCGGGGTAAATTCACCCCTCCACTTT. Translation: CASRGPGVNSPLHF.

The chain uses TRBV2 and TRBJ1-6; a possible D gene is TRBD1 (5 bases). V lost 6 bases and J 6 bases, leaving 15 bases between the germline ends. Germline assignment: CDR1 SNHLY and CDR2 FYNNEI. The CDR3 length is 15 residues. The CDR3 region is CASRQGSERNSPLHF. CDR3 bases: TGTGCCAGCAGGCAGGGCAGCGAGCGTAATTCACCCCTCCACTTT.

V usage is TRBV28 and J usage is TRBJ2-7, with D possibly being TRBD2 (5 bases). CDR3 length: 13 residues. The ends were cut back, 5 bases at V and 6 bases at J, with 14 bases in the middle. The germline CDR1 and CDR2 sequences are MDHEN and SYDVKM. CDR3 sequence (DNA): TGTGCCAGCAGTGGGCGCGGGTTCGGCGAGCAGTACTTC. It specifies CASSGRGFGEQYF.

The CDR3 spells CASSPGGRYEQYF. The CDR3 DNA is TGTGCCAGCAGCCCCGGGGGCCGTTACGAGCAGTACTTC. The rearrangement links TRBV12-3 or TRBV12-4 to TRBJ2-7, with D perhaps being TRBD1 or TRBD2 (6 bases each). This CDR3 has 13 amino acids. Trimming removed 6 bases from V and 4 bases from J, with 13 bases in between.

The gene calls are TRBV5-1 and TRBJ2-3, with 11 bases aligning to TRBD1. The ends lost 3 bases at V and 6 bases at J; junction bases unmatched: 6. The CDR3 is made up of 15 amino acids. The germline V gene has CDR1 SGHRS and CDR2 YFSETQ. The DNA for the CDR3 is TGCGCCAGCAGCTGGAGGACAGGGGGCGCGGATACGCAGTATTTT. Its translation: CASSWRTGGADTQYF. The entire variable domain, with the rest obtained from reference TRBV5-1 and TRBJ2-3, is as follows: KAGVTQTPRYLIKTRGQQVTLSCSPISGHRSVSWYQQTPGQGLQFLFEYFSETQRNKGNFPGRFSGRQFSNSRSEMNVSTLELGDSALYLCASSWRTGGADTQYFGPGTRLTVL.